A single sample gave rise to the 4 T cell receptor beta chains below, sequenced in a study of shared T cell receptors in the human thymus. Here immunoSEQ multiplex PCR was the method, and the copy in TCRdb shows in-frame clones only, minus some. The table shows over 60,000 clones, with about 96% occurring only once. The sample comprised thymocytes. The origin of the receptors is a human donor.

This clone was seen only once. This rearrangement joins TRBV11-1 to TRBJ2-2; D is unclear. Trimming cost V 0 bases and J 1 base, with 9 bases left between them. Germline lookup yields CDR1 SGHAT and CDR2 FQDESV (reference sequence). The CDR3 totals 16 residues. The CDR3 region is CASSLARPVNTGELFF. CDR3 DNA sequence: TGTGCCAGCAGCTTAGCGAGGCCCGTGAACACCGGGGAGCTGTTTTTT.

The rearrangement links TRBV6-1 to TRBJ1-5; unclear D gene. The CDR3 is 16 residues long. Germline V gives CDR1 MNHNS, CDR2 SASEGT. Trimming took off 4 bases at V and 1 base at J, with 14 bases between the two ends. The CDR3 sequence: CASSVYGFWSNQPQHF. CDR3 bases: TGTGCCAGCAGTGTATACGGCTTTTGGAGCAATCAGCCCCAGCATTTT.

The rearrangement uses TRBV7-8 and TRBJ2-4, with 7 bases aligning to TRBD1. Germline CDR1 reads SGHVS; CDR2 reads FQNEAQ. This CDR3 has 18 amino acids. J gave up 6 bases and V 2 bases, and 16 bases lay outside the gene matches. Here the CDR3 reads CASSLRSRTGHLGNIQYF. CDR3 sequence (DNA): TGTGCCAGCAGCTTAAGGTCCCGGACAGGCCATTTAGGAAACATTCAGTACTTC. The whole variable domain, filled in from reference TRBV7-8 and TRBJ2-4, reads GAGVSQSPRYKVAKRGQDVALRCDPISGHVSLFWYQQALGQGPEFLTYFQNEAQLDKSGLPSDRFFAERPEGSVSTLKIQRTQQEDSAVYLCASSLRSRTGHLGNIQYFGAGTRLSVL.

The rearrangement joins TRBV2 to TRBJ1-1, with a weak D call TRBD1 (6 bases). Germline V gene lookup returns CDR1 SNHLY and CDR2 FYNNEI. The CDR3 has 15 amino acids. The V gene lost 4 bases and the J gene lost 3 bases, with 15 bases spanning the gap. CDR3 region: CASSGPRGRDTEAFF. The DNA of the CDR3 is TGTGCCAGCAGTGGGCCCCGGGGGCGCGACACTGAAGCTTTCTTT.